One T cell receptor (beta chain) is described in this entry. Its antigen has not been determined. Base quality data are lacking; no much larger clone is found one base away. V is cut by 6 bases and J by 8 bases, and the space between the germline ends is 13 bases. The CDR3 has 12 amino acids, counting the end cysteine and phenylalanine. CDR3 DNA is the only sequence kept; it has 36 bases, read in frame from the first base. The germline V gene specifies SNHLY as CDR1 and FYNNEI as CDR2. The listed sequencing device is Illumina HiSeq 1500. Using fastp trimming at Q25 and MiXCR clonotype assembly, TCRdb reanalyzed the public sequencing data and kept in-frame beta chains. A single entry per CDR3 protein holds the most common genes and DNA from its merged rows. The sample records roughly 300,000 distinct CDR3 sequences, approximately 9.5% of which are singletons. About 3.9% of the sample goes to the ten largest clones.

The data were obtained in a study of T cell repertoires in cytomegalovirus infection (dated by TCRdb to the late 2010s). Regarding the research as a whole: The HLA type of each donor mattered for the analysis, because public TCR beta signatures pointed to carriage of CMV infection along with the matching HLA type.

Findings and caveats that apply to the study as a whole: The ex vivo response was dominated by HLA-C-restricted CMV-specific TCR beta clonotypes, which also provided the single most frequent clonotype in two of eight donors. In both this cohort and an independent cohort of several hundred donors, the cumulative frequency of public TCR beta family members distinguished carriers of CMV infection plus the relevant HLA type.

In this chain, TRBV2 is recombined with TRBJ1-2; no D segment can be confidently identified. Sequenced input: PBMCs. This TCR came from a human donor in good health (CMV status not recorded). Some clones in this sample may be carry-over from other donors' samples. The nucleotides read TGTGCCAGCAGGGGGTACCTTCGGGGCTACACCTTC. Translated, this gives CASRGYLRGYTF.